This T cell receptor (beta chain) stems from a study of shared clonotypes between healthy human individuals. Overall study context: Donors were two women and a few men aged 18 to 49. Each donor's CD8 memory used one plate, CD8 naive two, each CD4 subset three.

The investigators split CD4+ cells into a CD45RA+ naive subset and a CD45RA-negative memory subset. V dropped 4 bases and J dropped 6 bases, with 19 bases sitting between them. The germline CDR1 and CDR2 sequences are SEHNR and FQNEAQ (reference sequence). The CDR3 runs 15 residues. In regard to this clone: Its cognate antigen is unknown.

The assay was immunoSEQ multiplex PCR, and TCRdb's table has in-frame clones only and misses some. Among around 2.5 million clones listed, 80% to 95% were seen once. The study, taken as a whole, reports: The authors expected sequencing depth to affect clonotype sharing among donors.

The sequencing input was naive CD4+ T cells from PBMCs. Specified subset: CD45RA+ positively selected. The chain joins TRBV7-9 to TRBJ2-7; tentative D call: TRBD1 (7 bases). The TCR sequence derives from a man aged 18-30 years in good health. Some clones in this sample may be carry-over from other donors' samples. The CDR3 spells CASSSRGQPFTEQYF. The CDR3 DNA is TGTGCCAGCAGCTCGCGGGGACAGCCTTTTACCGAGCAGTACTTC. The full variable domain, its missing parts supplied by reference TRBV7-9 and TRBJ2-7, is DTGVSQNPRHKITKRGQNVTFRCDPISEHNRLYWYRQTLGQGPEFLTYFQNEAQLEKSRLLSDRFSAERPKGSFSTLEIQRTEQGDSAMYLCASSSRGQPFTEQYFGPGTRLTVT.